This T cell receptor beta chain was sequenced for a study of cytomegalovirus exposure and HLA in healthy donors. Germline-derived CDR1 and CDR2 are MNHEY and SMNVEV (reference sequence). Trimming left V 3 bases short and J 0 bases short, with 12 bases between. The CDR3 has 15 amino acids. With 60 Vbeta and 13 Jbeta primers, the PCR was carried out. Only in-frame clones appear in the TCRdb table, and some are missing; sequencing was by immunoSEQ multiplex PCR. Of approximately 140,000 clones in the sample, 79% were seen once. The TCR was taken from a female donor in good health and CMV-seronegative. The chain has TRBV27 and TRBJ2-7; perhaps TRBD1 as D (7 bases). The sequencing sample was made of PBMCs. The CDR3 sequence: CASSFGRGVSYEQYF. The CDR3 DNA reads TGTGCCAGCAGTTTCGGCAGGGGGGTCTCCTACGAGCAGTACTTC.